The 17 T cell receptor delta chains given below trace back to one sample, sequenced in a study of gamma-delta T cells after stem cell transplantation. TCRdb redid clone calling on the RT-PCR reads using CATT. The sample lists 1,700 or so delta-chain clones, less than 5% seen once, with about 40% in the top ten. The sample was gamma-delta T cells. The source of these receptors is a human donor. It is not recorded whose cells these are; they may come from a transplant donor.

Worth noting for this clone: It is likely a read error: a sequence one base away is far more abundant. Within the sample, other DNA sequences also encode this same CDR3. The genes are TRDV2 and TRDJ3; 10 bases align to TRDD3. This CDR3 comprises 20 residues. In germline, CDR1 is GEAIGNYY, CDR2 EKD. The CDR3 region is CACDTVLALGDDWDTRQMFF. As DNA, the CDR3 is TGTGCCTGCGACACCGTTTTAGCACTGGGGGATGACTGGGACACCCGACAGATGTTTTTC.

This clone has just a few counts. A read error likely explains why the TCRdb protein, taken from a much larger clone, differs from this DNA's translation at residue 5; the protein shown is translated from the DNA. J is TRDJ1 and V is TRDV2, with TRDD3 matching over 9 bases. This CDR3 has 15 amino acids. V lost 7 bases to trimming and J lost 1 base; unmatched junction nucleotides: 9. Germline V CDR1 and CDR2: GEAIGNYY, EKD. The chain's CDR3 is CACMSLGDSTDKLIF. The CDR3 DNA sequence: TGTGCCTGCATGTCCTTGGGGGATAGCACCGATAAACTCATCTTT.

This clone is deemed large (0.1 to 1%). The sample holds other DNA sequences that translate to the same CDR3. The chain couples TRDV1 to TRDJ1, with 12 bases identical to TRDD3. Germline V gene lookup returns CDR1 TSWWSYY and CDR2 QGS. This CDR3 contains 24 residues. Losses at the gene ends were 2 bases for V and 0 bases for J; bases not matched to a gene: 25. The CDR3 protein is CALGEDPYHWGILRAPWYTDKLIF. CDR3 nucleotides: TGTGCTCTTGGGGAAGACCCCTACCACTGGGGGATACTACGTGCCCCCTGGTACACCGATAAACTCATCTTT.

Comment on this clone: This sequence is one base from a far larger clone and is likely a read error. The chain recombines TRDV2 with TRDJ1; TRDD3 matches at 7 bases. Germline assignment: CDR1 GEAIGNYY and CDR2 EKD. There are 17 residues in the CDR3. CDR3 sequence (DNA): TGTGCCTGTGGCACCCTCCTCCCCACTGGGGCCACCGATAAACTCATCTTT. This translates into CACGTLLPTGATDKLIF.

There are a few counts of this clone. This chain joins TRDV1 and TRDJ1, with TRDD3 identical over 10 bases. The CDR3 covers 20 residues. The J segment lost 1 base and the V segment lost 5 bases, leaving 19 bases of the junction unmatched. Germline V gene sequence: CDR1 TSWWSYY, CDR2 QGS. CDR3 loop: CALGPTSYGGGYEGTDKLIF. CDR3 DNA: TGTGCTCTTGGGCCAACTTCCTACGGCGGGGGATACGAGGGCACCGATAAACTCATCTTT.

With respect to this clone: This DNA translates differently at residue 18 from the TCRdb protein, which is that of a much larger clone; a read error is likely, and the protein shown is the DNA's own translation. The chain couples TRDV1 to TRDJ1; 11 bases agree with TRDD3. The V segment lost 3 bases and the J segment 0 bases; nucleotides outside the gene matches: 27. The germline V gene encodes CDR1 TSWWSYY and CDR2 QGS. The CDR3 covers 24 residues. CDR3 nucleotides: TGTGCTCTTGGGGAGCCACCCTTCCTCTACTGGGGGATATGGAAAGGTCGGAACACCGATAAACTCATCTTT. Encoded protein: CALGEPPFLYWGIWKGRNTDKLIF.

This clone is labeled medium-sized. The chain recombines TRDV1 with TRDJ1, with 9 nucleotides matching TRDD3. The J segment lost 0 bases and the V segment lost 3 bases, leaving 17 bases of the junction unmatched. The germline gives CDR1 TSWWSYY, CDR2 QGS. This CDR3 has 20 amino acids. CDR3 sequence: CALGEPQGIPWGINTDKLIF. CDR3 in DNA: TGTGCTCTTGGGGAGCCACAGGGAATTCCGTGGGGGATAAACACCGATAAACTCATCTTT.

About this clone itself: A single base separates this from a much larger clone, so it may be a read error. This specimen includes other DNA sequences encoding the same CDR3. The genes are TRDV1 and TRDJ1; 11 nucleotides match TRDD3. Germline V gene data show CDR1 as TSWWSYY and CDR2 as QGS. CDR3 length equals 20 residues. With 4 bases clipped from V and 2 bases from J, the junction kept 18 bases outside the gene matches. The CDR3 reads CALGVILATSGGYPTDKLIF. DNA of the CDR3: TGTGCTCTTGGGGTCATTCTCGCCACGTCTGGGGGATACCCAACCGATAAACTCATCTTT.

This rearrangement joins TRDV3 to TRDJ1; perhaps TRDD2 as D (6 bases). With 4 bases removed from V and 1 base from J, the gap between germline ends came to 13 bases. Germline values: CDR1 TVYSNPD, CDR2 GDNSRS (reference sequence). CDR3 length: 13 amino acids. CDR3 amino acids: CAYNPTSTDKLIF. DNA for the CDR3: TGTGCCTACAATCCTACGTCCACCGATAAACTCATCTTT.

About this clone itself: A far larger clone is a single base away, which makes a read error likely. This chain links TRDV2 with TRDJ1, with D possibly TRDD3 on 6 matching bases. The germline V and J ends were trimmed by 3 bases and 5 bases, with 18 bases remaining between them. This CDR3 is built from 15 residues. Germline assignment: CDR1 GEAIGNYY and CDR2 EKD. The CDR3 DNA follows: TGTGCCTGTGACGCGCTGGGGACCAAGATGGATAAACTCATCTTT. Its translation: CACDALGTKMDKLIF.

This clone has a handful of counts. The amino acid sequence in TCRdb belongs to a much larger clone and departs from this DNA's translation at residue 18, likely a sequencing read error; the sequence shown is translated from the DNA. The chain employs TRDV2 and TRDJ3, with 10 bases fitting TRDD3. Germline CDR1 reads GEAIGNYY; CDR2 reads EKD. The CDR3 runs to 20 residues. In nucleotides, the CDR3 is TGTGCCTGTGACACCGTTTTAGCACTGGGGGATGACTGGGACACCCGACAGGTGTTTTTC. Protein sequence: CACDTVLALGDDWDTRQVFF.

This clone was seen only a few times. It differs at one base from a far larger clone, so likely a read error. The CDR3 protein is CALGEPGILPTFWGYEGTDKLIF. DNA of the CDR3: TGTGCTCTTGGGGAACCAGGTATCCTTCCTACTTTCTGGGGATACGAGGGCACCGATAAACTCATCTTT. The chain employs TRDV1 and TRDJ1, with D perhaps TRDD2 or TRDD3 (9 bases each). Germline-derived CDR1 and CDR2 are TSWWSYY and QGS. Trimming cost V 1 base and J 1 base, with 34 bases left between them. This CDR3 contains 23 residues.

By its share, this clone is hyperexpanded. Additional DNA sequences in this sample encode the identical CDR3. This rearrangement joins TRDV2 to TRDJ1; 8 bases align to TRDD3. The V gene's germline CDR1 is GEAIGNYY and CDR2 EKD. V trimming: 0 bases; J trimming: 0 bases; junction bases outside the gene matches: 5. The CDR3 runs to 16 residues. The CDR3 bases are TGTGCCTGTGACACCTTGGGGGATTACGACACCGATAAACTCATCTTT. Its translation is CACDTLGDYDTDKLIF.

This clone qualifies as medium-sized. CDR3 bases: TGTGCTCTTGGGGAAAACTTTCCTACCGATGAATACCCCGGGATTTCTCTGGGGGATACTGTGGGACTCATCTTT. Amino acid sequence: CALGENFPTDEYPGISLGDTVGLIF. The V gene is TRDV1, the J gene TRDJ1, with 11 bases lining up with TRDD3. Germline V gene lookup returns CDR1 TSWWSYY and CDR2 QGS. The CDR3 has 25 residues. V shed 2 bases, J shed 10 bases, and the junction held 39 bases outside the gene matches.

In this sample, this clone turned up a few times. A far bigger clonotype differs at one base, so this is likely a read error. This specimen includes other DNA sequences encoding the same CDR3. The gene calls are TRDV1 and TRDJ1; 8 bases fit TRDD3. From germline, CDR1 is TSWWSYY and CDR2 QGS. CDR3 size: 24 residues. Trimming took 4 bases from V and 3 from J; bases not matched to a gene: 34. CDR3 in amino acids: CALGALGPHLLLGETWGCPDKLIF. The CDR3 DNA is TGTGCTCTTGGGGCTTTGGGCCCTCACTTACTCCTGGGGGAGACCTGGGGCTGCCCCGATAAACTCATCTTT.

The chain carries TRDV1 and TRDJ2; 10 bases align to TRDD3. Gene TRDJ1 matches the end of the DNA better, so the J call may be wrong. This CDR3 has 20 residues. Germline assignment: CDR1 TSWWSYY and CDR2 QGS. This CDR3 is CALGEPAFLETGGYTDKLIF. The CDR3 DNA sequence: TGTGCTCTTGGGGAACCTGCCTTCCTAGAGACTGGGGGATACACCGATAAACTCATCTTT.

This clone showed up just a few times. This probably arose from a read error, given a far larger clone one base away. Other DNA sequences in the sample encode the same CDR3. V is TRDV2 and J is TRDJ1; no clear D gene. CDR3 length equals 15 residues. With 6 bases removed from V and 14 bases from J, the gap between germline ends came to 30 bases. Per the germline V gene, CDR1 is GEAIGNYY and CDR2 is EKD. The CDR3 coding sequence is TGTGCCTGTATTCTTGTACCCGGCGAGGACGATAAGCTTATCTTT. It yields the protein CACILVPGEDDKLIF.